Shown below are 28 T cell receptor beta chains from a single sample sequenced in a study of beta chain features in type 1 diabetes. Overall study findings and caveats: Shorter TCRB CDR3s, moderately but significantly so, marked every one of the four CD4+ subsets in Type 1 diabetes patients.

Their cognate antigens are unknown. Sequenced material consisted of expressed TCRB transcripts (all of the isolated RNA was reverse transcribed). Using immunoSEQ multiplex PCR, the repertoire was profiled, and TCRdb retains in-frame clones only, with some absent. The sample holds some 350,000 clones; roughly 12% are singletons and the top ten take around 0.016%. Sequenced material: naive CD4+ T cells from blood. The receptors were gathered from a woman aged 18-29 years with type 1 diabetes.

This sequence joins TRBV7-2 and TRBJ2-3; 7 bases match TRBD2. Germline V gene sequence: CDR1 SGHTA, CDR2 FQGNSA. The CDR3 contains 14 residues. The V gene end was trimmed by 6 bases and the J gene end by 3 bases; junction bases not matched to a gene: 6. CDR3 coding DNA: TGTGCCAGCAGTTGGGACTATGGAACAGATACGCAGTATTTT. Its translation is CASSWDYGTDTQYF.

This clone was seen a few times. The chain employs TRBV14 and TRBJ2-1; no clear D gene. Germline CDR1 and CDR2: SGHDN and FVKESK. V was shortened by 4 bases and J by 6 bases, with 10 bases between the two germline ends. This CDR3 is built from 13 residues. DNA of the CDR3: TGTGCCAGCAGCCGGATAGCCCGCAATGAGCAGTTCTTC. Amino acid sequence: CASSRIARNEQFF. The full variable domain, in which reference TRBV14 and TRBJ2-1 provide the parts outside the CDR3, is EAGVTQFPSHSVIEKGQTVTLRCDPISGHDNLYWYRRVMGKEIKFLLHFVKESKQDESGMPNNRFLAERTGGTYSTLKVQPAELEDSGVYFCASSRIARNEQFFGPGTRLTVL.

This clone showed up just a few times. The V and J genes are TRBV11-3 and TRBJ2-1; 14 bases match TRBD2. This CDR3 is built from 15 residues. Trimming removed 8 bases from V and 7 bases from J; junction bases left unmatched: 7. CDR1 is SGHNT, CDR2 YENEEA, per germline. The CDR3 region has the DNA TGTGCCAGCTCTCTCGGGACTAGCGGGAGTAATGAGCAGTTCTTC. This sequence encodes CASSLGTSGSNEQFF.

V gene TRBV2 combines with J gene TRBJ2-7; no firm D call. The V gene lost 4 bases and the J gene lost 4 bases, with 5 bases spanning the gap. The germline gives CDR1 SNHLY, CDR2 FYNNEI. This CDR3 is built from 11 residues. The CDR3 loop reads CASSGVYEQYF. The CDR3 nucleotides read TGTGCCAGCAGTGGAGTATACGAGCAGTACTTC.

The V and J genes are TRBV5-1 and TRBJ2-3, with TRBD1 as a possible D gene (5 bases). Germline CDR1 reads SGHRS; CDR2 reads YFSETQ. This CDR3 contains 14 residues. The V and J ends lost 5 bases and 6 bases respectively, with 16 bases between them. CDR3 in amino acids: CASSSKQGSDTQYF. In DNA form, the CDR3 reads TGCGCCAGCAGTTCTAAGCAGGGTTCGGATACGCAGTATTTT.

The V gene is TRBV2, the J gene TRBJ1-5, with D possibly being TRBD1 (5 bases). V was trimmed by 8 bases and J by 1 base, leaving 12 bases between them. CDR1 SNHLY and CDR2 FYNNEI come from the germline V gene. The length of the CDR3 is 14 residues. CDR3 sequence reads: CASCKEGSNQPQHF. The CDR3, as DNA: TGTGCCAGCTGTAAGGAGGGGAGCAATCAGCCCCAGCATTTT. The variable domain in full, completed from reference TRBV2 and TRBJ1-5, reads EPEVTQTPSHQVTQMGQEVILRCVPISNHLYFYWYRQILGQKVEFLVSFYNNEISEKSEIFDDQFSVERPDGSNFTLKIRSTKLEDSAMYFCASCKEGSNQPQHFGDGTRLSIL.

This clone was counted between two and nine times. J is TRBJ2-3 and V is TRBV5-4, with 10 bases lining up with TRBD2. Trimming at V came to 4 bases and at J to 6 bases, leaving 11 bases not matched to a gene. Germline V CDR1 and CDR2: SGHNT, YYREEE (reference sequence). This CDR3 comprises 16 residues. CDR3 in amino acids: CASSRAASGSRDTQYF. In DNA, the CDR3 is TGTGCCAGCAGCCGCGCCGCTAGCGGGAGTAGGGATACGCAGTATTTT.

The chain has TRBV27 and TRBJ2-2; tentatively, D is TRBD2 (5 bases). CDR1 and CDR2 from the germline V gene are MNHEY and SMNVEV (reference sequence). This CDR3 has 14 amino acids. With 0 bases removed from V and 6 bases from J, the gap between germline ends came to 8 bases. The CDR3 bases are TGTGCCAGCAGTTTATCAGGGAGCGCCGGGGAGCTGTTTTTT. This codes for CASSLSGSAGELFF.

For this clone: At the DNA level, this CDR3 is encoded by other sequences in the same sample as well. The chain combines TRBV28 with TRBJ2-3; no definite D call. The CDR3 contains 12 residues. The ends were cut back, 4 bases at V and 3 bases at J, with 5 bases in the middle. CDR1 is MDHEN and CDR2 is SYDVKM in the germline V gene. Here the CDR3 reads CASSSVTDTQYF. The CDR3 nucleotides are TGTGCCAGCAGTTCGGTGACAGATACGCAGTATTTT. Based on the CDR3 plus reference TRBV28 and TRBJ2-3, the full variable domain is DVKVTQSSRYLVKRTGEKVFLECVQDMDHENMFWYRQDPGLGLRLIYFSYDVKMKEKGDIPEGYSVSREKKERFSLILESASTNQTSMYLCASSSVTDTQYFGPGTRLTVL.

The CDR3, as DNA: TGCGCCAGCAGCGTGCGGACAGTAAAGTTCGGGAATGAGCAGTTCTTC. This codes for CASSVRTVKFGNEQFF. This chain uses TRBV5-1 with TRBJ2-1, with TRBD1 as a possible D gene (6 bases). With 4 bases removed from V and 7 bases from J, the gap between germline ends came to 21 bases. Germline-derived CDR1 and CDR2 are SGHRS and YFSETQ. CDR3 length equals 16 residues. Together with reference TRBV5-1 and TRBJ2-1, the CDR3 gives the full variable domain: KAGVTQTPRYLIKTRGQQVTLSCSPISGHRSVSWYQQTPGQGLQFLFEYFSETQRNKGNFPGRFSGRQFSNSRSEMNVSTLELGDSALYLCASSVRTVKFGNEQFFGPGTRLTVL.

The chain recombines TRBV11-3 with TRBJ2-1; tentatively, D is TRBD1 (6 bases). Germline V gene lookup returns CDR1 SGHNT and CDR2 YENEEA. The CDR3 spans 13 residues. The V end lost 3 bases, the J end lost 6 bases, and 9 bases lay between the germline ends. The DNA of the CDR3 is TGTGCCAGCAGCTTTGGGGGCTTCAATGAGCAGTTCTTC. Translation: CASSFGGFNEQFF.

This clone came up a few times. This sequence joins TRBV9 and TRBJ1-2; the D gene is possibly TRBD1 (6 bases). CDR1 and CDR2 (germline): SGDLS, YYNGEE. V was shortened by 2 bases and J by 4 bases, with 15 bases between the two germline ends. The CDR3 has 15 amino acids. The CDR3 DNA sequence: TGTGCCAGCAGCGTTGAGGCAGGACAGTCCTATGGCTACACCTTC. It is translated as CASSVEAGQSYGYTF.

The chain joins TRBV29-1 to TRBJ1-4; perhaps TRBD1 as D (5 bases). The CDR3 length is 13 residues. The germline V gene has CDR1 SQVTM and CDR2 ANQGSEA. V gave up 0 bases and J gave up 10 bases, with 12 bases separating them. For the CDR3, the DNA is TGCAGCGTTGAAGATATGGGGGGTGGAAAACTGTTTTTT. It yields the protein CSVEDMGGGKLFF.

This clone appeared a few times. The chain combines TRBV4-3 with TRBJ1-2, with unresolved D. Germline assignment: CDR1 LGHNA and CDR2 YSLEER. Deletions cut 0 bases from V and 7 bases from J, with 18 bases between. The CDR3 extends over 16 amino acids. CDR3 nucleotide sequence: TGCGCCAGCAGCCAAGAAGGAGCGGCGGGAGTAGCTGGCTACACCTTC. It codes for CASSQEGAAGVAGYTF.

Only a few counts were recorded for this clone. The rearrangement joins TRBV7-2 to TRBJ2-1, with TRBD2 identical over 14 bases. The junction had 10 bases not matched to a gene; V was cut back by 6 bases and J by 9 bases. CDR3 length: 16 residues. CDR1 and CDR2 (germline): SGHTA, FQGNSA. CDR3 loop: CASRAPGLAGVGEQFF. CDR3 coding DNA: TGTGCCAGCAGAGCACCGGGACTAGCGGGAGTAGGTGAGCAGTTCTTC.

The chain combines TRBV7-9 with TRBJ1-2; no clear D. Trimming removed 1 base from V and 7 bases from J, with 13 bases in between. The CDR3 length is 14 residues. Looked up from germline, CDR1 is SEHNR and CDR2 is FQNEAQ (reference sequence). The CDR3 bases are TGTGCCAGCAGCTTAGATCTCCTGAGTGGTGGCTACACCTTC. Its protein product is CASSLDLLSGGYTF.

The V call is TRBV5-1, the J call TRBJ2-3; 7 bases are shared with TRBD1. Germline V lookup: CDR1 SGHRS, CDR2 YFSETQ. Germline trimming cut 4 bases from V and 8 bases from J; bases unmatched to any gene: 10. CDR3 length: 14 residues. The CDR3: CASSPDRASVTQYF. CDR3 coding DNA: TGCGCCAGCAGCCCAGACAGGGCATCAGTTACGCAGTATTTT.

This clone was seen repeatedly, ten times or more. The chain uses TRBV9 and TRBJ2-6; 7 bases are shared with TRBD1. V shed 2 bases and J 0 bases; nucleotides not matched to a gene: 2. Germline CDR1 reads SGDLS; CDR2 reads YYNGEE. This CDR3 has 16 residues. DNA of the CDR3: TGTGCCAGCAGCGTCAGGGGGACCTCTGGGGCCAACGTCCTGACTTTC. Amino acid sequence: CASSVRGTSGANVLTF. Supplemented by reference TRBV9 and TRBJ2-6, the full variable domain reads DSGVTQTPKHLITATGQRVTLRCSPRSGDLSVYWYQQSLDQGLQFLIQYYNGEERAKGNILERFSAQQFPDLHSELNLSSLELGDSALYFCASSVRGTSGANVLTFGAGSRLTVL.

The J gene is TRBJ1-1, the V gene TRBV7-3; 9 bases fit TRBD1. Germline CDR1 SGHTA, CDR2 FQGTGA. The length of the CDR3 is 15 residues. After removal of 3 bases from V and 3 bases from J, the junction contained 5 bases not matched to a gene. CDR3 sequence: CASSLTGQGYTEAFF. CDR3 DNA sequence: TGTGCCAGCAGCTTGACCGGACAGGGGTACACTGAAGCTTTCTTT.

The genes are TRBV15 and TRBJ2-1; 8 bases agree with TRBD2. The V and J ends lost 0 bases and 6 bases, in that order; junction bases with no gene match: 10. Germline CDR1 reads LNHNV; CDR2 reads YYDKDF (reference sequence). There are 17 residues in the CDR3. CDR3 nucleotide sequence: TGTGCCACCAGCAGAGATCTAGGCGGGAGGTCGGTCAATGAGCAGTTCTTC. It translates to CATSRDLGGRSVNEQFF.

This chain connects TRBV28 to TRBJ2-7; 8 nucleotides align to TRBD1. V lost 2 bases to trimming and J lost 7 bases; unmatched junction nucleotides: 10. Germline CDR1 and CDR2: MDHEN and SYDVKM. The CDR3 consists of 15 residues. The CDR3 sequence is CASSLIQGARGEQYV. In DNA form, the CDR3 reads TGTGCCAGCAGTTTAATCCAGGGGGCACGTGGGGAGCAGTACGTC.

This clone was seen a few times. The V and J genes are TRBV10-3 and TRBJ1-1; possible D gene TRBD1, 6 bases. V was trimmed by 7 bases and J by 4 bases, leaving 13 bases between them. Germline V gene sequence: CDR1 ENHRY, CDR2 SYGVKD. The CDR3 totals 13 residues. The DNA of the CDR3 is TGTGCCATCAAAGAGGGGGTTGGCACTGAAGCTTTCTTT. This gives the protein CAIKEGVGTEAFF.

This clone turned up a few times. This chain uses TRBV28 with TRBJ2-7; 9 nucleotides match TRBD2. Germline-derived CDR1 and CDR2 are MDHEN and SYDVKM. V shed 6 bases and J 3 bases; nucleotides not matched to a gene: 9. This CDR3 has 15 amino acids. The CDR3 reads CASRVAGGPGYEQYF. The CDR3 DNA follows: TGTGCCAGCAGGGTCGCGGGAGGGCCGGGCTACGAGCAGTACTTC.

This clone was seen only a few times. Other DNA sequences of this sample code for an identical CDR3. This chain connects TRBV20-1 to TRBJ1-1; D is perhaps TRBD1 (5 bases). This CDR3 has 11 residues. Germline V gives CDR1 DFQATT, CDR2 SNEGSKA (reference sequence). The germline V and J ends were trimmed by 5 bases and 4 bases, with 8 bases remaining between them. CDR3 DNA: TGCAGTGCTCGGGGGAGCACTGAAGCTTTCTTT. Protein product: CSARGSTEAFF.

The chain links TRBV10-2 to TRBJ2-5, with 8 bases that match TRBD2. The germline CDR1 and CDR2 sequences are WSHSY and SAAADI. This CDR3 has 15 residues. Germline trimming cut 6 bases from V and 4 bases from J; bases unmatched to any gene: 10. CDR3 coding DNA: TGCGCCAGCAGCGAGCGGATAGCGGGAATAGAGACCCAGTACTTC. This encodes CASSERIAGIETQYF.

This clone was observed a handful of times. V and J are TRBV5-4 and TRBJ2-3; 9 bases match TRBD2. This CDR3 is 15 amino acids long. Germline CDR1 SGHNT, CDR2 YYREEE (reference sequence). Unmatched junction bases numbered 10, after V lost 3 bases and J lost 8 bases. CDR3 region: CASSWGNSGSGTQYF. The CDR3 DNA is TGTGCCAGCAGCTGGGGGAATAGCGGGAGTGGTACGCAGTATTTT.

The J gene is TRBJ2-7, the V gene TRBV11-2; no clear D gene. In germline, CDR1 is SGHAT, CDR2 FQNNGV. Between the trimmed V and J ends, which lost 2 bases and 1 base, there was a span of 9 bases. This CDR3 region has 14 residues. CDR3 protein: CASSLPETSYEQYF. CDR3 bases: TGTGCCAGCAGCTTACCCGAAACTTCCTACGAGCAGTACTTC.

This clone showed up just a few times. The chain has TRBV28 and TRBJ1-2; 8 bases fit TRBD1. Germline trimming cut 5 bases from V and 3 bases from J; bases unmatched to any gene: 2. This CDR3 comprises 13 residues. Germline-derived CDR1 and CDR2 are MDHEN and SYDVKM. In DNA, the CDR3 is TGTGCCAGCAGTCCGGGACAGGACTATGGCTACACCTTC. Translated: CASSPGQDYGYTF.